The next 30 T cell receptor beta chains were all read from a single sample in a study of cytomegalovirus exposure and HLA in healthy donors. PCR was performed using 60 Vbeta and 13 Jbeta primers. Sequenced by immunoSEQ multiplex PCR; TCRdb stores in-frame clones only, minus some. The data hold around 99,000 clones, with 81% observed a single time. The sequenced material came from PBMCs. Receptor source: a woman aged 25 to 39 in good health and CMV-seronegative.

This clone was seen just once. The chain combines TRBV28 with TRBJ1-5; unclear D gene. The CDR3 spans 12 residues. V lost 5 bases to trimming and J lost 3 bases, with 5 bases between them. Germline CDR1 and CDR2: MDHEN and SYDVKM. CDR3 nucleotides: TGTGCCAGCAGTCTTAACAATCAGCCCCAGCATTTT. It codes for CASSLNNQPQHF. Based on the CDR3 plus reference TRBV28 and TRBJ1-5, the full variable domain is DVKVTQSSRYLVKRTGEKVFLECVQDMDHENMFWYRQDPGLGLRLIYFSYDVKMKEKGDIPEGYSVSREKKERFSLILESASTNQTSMYLCASSLNNQPQHFGDGTRLSIL.

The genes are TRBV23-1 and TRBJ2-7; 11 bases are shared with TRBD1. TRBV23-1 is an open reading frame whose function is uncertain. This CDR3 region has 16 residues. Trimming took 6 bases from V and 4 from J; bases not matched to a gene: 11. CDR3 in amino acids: CASRKLRDRGKYEQYF. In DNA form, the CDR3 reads TGCGCCAGCAGAAAACTTCGGGACAGGGGGAAGTACGAGCAGTACTTC.

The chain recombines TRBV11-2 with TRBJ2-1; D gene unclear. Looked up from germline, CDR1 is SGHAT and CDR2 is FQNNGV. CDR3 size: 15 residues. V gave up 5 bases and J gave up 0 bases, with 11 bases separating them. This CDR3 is CASSPLRSSYNEQFF. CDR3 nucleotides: TGTGCCAGCAGCCCCCTACGGAGCTCCTACAATGAGCAGTTCTTC.

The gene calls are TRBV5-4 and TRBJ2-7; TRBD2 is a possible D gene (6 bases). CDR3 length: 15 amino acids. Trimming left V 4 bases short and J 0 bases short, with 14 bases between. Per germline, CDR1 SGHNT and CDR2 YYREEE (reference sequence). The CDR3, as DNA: TGTGCCAGCAGCCTCCCGGGGGATAGCTCCTACGAGCAGTACTTC. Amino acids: CASSLPGDSSYEQYF.

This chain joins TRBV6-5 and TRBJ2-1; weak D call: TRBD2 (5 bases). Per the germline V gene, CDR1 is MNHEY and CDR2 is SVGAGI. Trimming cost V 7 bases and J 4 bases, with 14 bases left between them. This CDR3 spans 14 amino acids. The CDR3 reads CASTTGLEYNEQFF. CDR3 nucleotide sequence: TGTGCCAGCACTACCGGACTGGAGTACAATGAGCAGTTCTTC.

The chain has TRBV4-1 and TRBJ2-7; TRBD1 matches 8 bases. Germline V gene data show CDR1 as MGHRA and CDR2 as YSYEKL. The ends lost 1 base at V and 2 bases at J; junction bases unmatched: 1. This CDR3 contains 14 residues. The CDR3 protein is CASSQAGQAYEQYF. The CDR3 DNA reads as TGCGCCAGCAGCCAAGCGGGACAGGCCTACGAGCAGTACTTC.

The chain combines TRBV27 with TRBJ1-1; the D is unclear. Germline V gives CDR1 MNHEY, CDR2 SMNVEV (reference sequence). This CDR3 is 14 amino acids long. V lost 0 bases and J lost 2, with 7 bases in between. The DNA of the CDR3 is TGTGCCAGCAGTTTATCCCTCCCCAACACTGAAGCTTTCTTT. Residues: CASSLSLPNTEAFF.

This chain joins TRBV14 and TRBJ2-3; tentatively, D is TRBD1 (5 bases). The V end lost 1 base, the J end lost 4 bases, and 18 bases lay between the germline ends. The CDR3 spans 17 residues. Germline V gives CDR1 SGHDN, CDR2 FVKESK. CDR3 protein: CASSQVRPGSVADTQYF. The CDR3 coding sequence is TGTGCCAGCAGCCAAGTGAGACCAGGGTCCGTCGCAGATACGCAGTATTTT.

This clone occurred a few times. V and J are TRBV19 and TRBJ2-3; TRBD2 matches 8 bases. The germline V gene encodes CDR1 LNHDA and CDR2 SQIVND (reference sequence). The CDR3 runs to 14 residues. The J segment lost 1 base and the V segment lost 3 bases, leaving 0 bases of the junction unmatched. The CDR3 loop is CASSMTSGTDTQYF. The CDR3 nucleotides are TGTGCCAGTAGTATGACTAGCGGCACAGATACGCAGTATTTT.

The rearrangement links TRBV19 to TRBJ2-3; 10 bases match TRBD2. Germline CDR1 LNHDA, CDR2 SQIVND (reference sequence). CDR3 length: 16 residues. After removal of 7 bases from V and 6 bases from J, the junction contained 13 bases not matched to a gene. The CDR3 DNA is TGTGCCAGTAAGGCCCGTCTAGCGGGAGCGGGGGATACGCAGTATTTT. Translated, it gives CASKARLAGAGDTQYF.

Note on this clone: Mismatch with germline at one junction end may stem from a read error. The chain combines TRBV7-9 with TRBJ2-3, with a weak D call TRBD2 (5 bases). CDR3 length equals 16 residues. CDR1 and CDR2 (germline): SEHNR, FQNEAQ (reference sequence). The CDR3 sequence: CSSSPDRGQITDTQYF. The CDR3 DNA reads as TGTTCCAGCAGCCCTGATCGCGGGCAGATCACAGATACGCAGTATTTT.

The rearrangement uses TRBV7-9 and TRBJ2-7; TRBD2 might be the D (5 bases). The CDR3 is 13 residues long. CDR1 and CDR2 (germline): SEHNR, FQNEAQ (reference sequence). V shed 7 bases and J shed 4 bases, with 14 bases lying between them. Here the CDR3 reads CASTHASGYEQYF. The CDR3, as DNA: TGTGCCAGCACCCACGCTTCGGGATACGAGCAGTACTTC.

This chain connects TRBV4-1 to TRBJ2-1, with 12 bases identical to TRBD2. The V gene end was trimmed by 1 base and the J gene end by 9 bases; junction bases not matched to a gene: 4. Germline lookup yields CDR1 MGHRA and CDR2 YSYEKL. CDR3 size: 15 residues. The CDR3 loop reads CASSQGTSGNFEQFF. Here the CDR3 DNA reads TGCGCCAGCAGCCAAGGGACTAGCGGGAATTTTGAGCAGTTCTTC.

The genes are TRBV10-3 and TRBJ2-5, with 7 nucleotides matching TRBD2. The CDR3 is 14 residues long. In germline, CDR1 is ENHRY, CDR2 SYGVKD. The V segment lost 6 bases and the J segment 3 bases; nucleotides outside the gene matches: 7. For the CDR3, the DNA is TGTGCCATCAGGCCCTCACTAGCGAAAGAGACCCAGTACTTC. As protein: CAIRPSLAKETQYF.

CDR3: CASRRTGGNYGYTF. DNA of the CDR3: TGTGCCAGCAGACGAACAGGGGGCAACTATGGCTACACCTTC. The rearrangement joins TRBV2 to TRBJ1-2; TRBD1 agrees at 9 bases. Germline CDR1 SNHLY, CDR2 FYNNEI. CDR3 length: 14 amino acids. J gave up 2 bases and V 6 bases, and 4 bases lay outside the gene matches.

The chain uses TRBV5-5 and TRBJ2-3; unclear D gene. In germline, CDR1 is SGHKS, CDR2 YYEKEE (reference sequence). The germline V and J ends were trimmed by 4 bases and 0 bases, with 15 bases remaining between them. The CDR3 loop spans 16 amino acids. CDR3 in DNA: TGTGCCAGCAGCCTGACGACTCTTGGAAGCACAGATACGCAGTATTTT. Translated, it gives CASSLTTLGSTDTQYF.

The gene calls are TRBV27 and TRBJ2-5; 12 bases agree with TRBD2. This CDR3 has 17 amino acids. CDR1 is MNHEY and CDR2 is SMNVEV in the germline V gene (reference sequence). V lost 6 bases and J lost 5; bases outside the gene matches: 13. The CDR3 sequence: CASSMTSGSARSETQYF. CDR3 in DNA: TGTGCCAGCAGCATGACTAGCGGGAGCGCCCGTTCTGAGACCCAGTACTTC.

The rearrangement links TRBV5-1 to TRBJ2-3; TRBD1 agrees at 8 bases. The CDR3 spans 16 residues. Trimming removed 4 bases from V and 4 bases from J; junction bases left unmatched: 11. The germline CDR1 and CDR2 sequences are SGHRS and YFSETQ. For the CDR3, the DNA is TGCGCCAGCAGCGCTGGGGCCGGGACAGGATCAGATACGCAGTATTTT. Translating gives CASSAGAGTGSDTQYF. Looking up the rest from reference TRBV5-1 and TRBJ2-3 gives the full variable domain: KAGVTQTPRYLIKTRGQQVTLSCSPISGHRSVSWYQQTPGQGLQFLFEYFSETQRNKGNFPGRFSGRQFSNSRSEMNVSTLELGDSALYLCASSAGAGTGSDTQYFGPGTRLTVL.

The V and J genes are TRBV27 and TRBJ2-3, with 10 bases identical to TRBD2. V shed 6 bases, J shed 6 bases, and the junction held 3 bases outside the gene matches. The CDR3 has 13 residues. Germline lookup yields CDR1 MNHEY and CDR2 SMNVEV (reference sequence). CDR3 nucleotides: TGTGCCAGCAGGACTAGCGGGTGGGATACGCAGTATTTT. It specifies CASRTSGWDTQYF.

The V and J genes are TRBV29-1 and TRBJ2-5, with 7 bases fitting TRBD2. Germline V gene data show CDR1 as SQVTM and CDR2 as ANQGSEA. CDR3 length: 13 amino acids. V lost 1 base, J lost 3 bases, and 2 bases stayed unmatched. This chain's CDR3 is CSVEVSGEETQYF. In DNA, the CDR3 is TGCAGCGTTGAAGTGAGCGGGGAAGAGACCCAGTACTTC.

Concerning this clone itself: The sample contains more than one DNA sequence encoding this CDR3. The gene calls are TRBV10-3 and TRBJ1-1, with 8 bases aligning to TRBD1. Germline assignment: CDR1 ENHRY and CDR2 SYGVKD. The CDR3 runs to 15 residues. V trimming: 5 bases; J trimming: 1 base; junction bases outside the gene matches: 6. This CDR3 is CAISSQDRGNTEAFF. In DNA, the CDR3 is TGTGCCATCAGTAGCCAAGACAGGGGGAACACTGAAGCTTTCTTT.

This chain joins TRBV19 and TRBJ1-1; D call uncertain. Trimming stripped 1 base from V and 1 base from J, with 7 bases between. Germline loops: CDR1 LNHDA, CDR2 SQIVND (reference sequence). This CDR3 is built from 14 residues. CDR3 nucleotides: TGTGCCAGTAGTATAGGGCAGTCGAACACTGAAGCTTTCTTT. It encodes CASSIGQSNTEAFF.

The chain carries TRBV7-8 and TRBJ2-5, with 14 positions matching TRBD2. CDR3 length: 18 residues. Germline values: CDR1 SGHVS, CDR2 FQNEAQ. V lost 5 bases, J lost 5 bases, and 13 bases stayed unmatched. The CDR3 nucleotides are TGTGCCAGCAGCCCCTCCCCTCGACTAGCGGGAGGGGGTGAGACCCAGTACTTC. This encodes CASSPSPRLAGGGETQYF.

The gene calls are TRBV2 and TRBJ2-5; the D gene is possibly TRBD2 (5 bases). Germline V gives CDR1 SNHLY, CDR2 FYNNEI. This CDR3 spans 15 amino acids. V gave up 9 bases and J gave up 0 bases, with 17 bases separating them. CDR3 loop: CASSTSGAYQETQYF. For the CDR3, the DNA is TGTGCCAGTTCTACGAGCGGAGCGTACCAAGAGACCCAGTACTTC.

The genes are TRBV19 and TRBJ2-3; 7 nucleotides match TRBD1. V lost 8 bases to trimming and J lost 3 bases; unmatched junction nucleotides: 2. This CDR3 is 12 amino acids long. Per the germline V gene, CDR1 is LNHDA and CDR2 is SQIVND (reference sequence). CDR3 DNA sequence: TGTGCCAGTTCGACAGGGACAGATACGCAGTATTTT. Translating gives CASSTGTDTQYF. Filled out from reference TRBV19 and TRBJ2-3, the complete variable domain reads DGGITQSPKYLFRKEGQNVTLSCEQNLNHDAMYWYRQDPGQGLRLIYYSQIVNDFQKGDIAEGYSVSREKKESFPLTVTSAQKNPTAFYLCASSTGTDTQYFGPGTRLTVL.

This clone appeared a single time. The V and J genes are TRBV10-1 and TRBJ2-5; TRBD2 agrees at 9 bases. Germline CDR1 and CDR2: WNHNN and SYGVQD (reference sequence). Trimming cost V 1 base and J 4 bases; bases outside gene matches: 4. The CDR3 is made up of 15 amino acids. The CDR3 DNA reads TGCGCCAGCAGTGAGTATAGCGGGAGAGGAGAGACCCAGTACTTC. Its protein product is CASSEYSGRGETQYF.

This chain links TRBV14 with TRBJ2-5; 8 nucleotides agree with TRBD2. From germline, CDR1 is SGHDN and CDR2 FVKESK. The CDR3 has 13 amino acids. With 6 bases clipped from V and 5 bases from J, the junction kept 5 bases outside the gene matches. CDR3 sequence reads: CASRTSGIETQYF. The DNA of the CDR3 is TGTGCCAGCAGAACTAGCGGTATTGAGACCCAGTACTTC.

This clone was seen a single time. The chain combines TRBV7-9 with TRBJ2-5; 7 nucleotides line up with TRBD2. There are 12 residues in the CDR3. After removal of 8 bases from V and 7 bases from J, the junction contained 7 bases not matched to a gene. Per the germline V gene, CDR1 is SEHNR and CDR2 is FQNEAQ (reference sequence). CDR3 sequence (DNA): TGTGCCAGCGCGGGGGACCCTCGGACCCAGTACTTC. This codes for CASAGDPRTQYF.

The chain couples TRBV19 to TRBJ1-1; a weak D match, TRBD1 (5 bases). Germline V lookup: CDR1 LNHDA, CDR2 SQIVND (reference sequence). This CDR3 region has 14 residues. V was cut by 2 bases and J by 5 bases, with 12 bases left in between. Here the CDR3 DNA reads TGTGCCAGTAGTATAATCGGGGGTTCGACTGAAGCTTTCTTT. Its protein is CASSIIGGSTEAFF.

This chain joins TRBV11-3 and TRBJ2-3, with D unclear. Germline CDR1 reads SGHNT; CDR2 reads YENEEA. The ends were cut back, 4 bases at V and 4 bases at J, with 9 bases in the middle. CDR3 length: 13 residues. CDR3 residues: CASSSRVPDTQYF. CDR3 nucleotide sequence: TGTGCCAGCAGCTCACGGGTCCCAGATACGCAGTATTTT.